These 5 T cell receptor beta chains were sequenced from one sample in a study of CD8 T cells in Susac syndrome. An amount of RNA that ranged from roughly 0.45 to 1 ug was reverse transcribed with random hexamers. A single record per CDR3 protein comes from TCRdb applying MiXCR to the immunoSEQ multiplex PCR reads. The top ten hold just under 0.095% of the sample, which has some 110,000 distinct CDR3 sequences, 90% to 95% seen once. The sequenced material came from CD4+ T cells from PBMCs. These receptors were obtained from a human donor with multiple sclerosis.

This chain joins TRBV7-9 and TRBJ1-4; a possible D gene is TRBD1 (6 bases). The V end was cut by 7 bases, the J end by 6 bases, with 15 bases between. CDR3 length: 14 amino acids. Germline assignment: CDR1 SEHNR and CDR2 FQNEAQ (reference sequence). CDR3 in amino acids: CASTPGAQDEKLFF. CDR3 bases: TGTGCCAGCACCCCGGGGGCCCAGGATGAAAAACTGTTTTTT.

The chain has TRBV6-5 and TRBJ2-7; D is possibly TRBD1 or TRBD2 (6 bases each). Trimming pared 2 bases from V and 5 bases from J, leaving 16 bases between. This CDR3 is built from 15 residues. Germline CDR1 MNHEY, CDR2 SVGAGI. The chain's CDR3 is CASSYEVRGGHEQYF. In DNA form, the CDR3 reads TGTGCCAGCAGTTACGAGGTCAGGGGAGGTCACGAGCAGTACTTC.

In its sample, this clonotype was seen once. The J gene is TRBJ1-2, the V gene TRBV30; TRBD1 is a possible D gene (5 bases). The germline V gene encodes CDR1 GTSNPN and CDR2 SVGIG (reference sequence). The V and J ends lost 8 bases and 4 bases respectively, with 17 bases between them. The CDR3 is 13 residues long. The CDR3 DNA reads as TGTGCCGGGACGGTCAGGACCTCCTATGGCTACACCTTC. It translates to CAGTVRTSYGYTF.

This chain links TRBV7-2 with TRBJ1-6; D unresolved. CDR3 length: 14 amino acids. V was shortened by 4 bases and J by 7 bases, with 11 bases between the two germline ends. The V gene's germline CDR1 is SGHTA and CDR2 FQGNSA. In nucleotides, the CDR3 is TGTGCCAGCAGCTGGAGTGCACAGAATTCACCCCTCCACTTT. It translates to CASSWSAQNSPLHF. Looking up the rest from reference TRBV7-2 and TRBJ1-6 gives the full variable domain: GAGVSQSPSNKVTEKGKDVELRCDPISGHTALYWYRQSLGQGLEFLIYFQGNSAPDKSGLPSDRFSAERTGGSVSTLTIQRTQQEDSAVYLCASSWSAQNSPLHFGNGTRLTVT.

The rearrangement joins TRBV6-2 or TRBV6-3 to TRBJ2-6, with 9 bases lining up with TRBD1. The CDR3 runs 18 residues. Germline V gives CDR1 MNHEY, CDR2 SVGEGT. Trimming at V came to 2 bases and at J to 4 bases, leaving 9 bases not matched to a gene. The CDR3 DNA reads TGTGCCAGCAGTTACCCCGCGGACAGGGGCACCGGGGCCAACGTCCTGACTTTC. This sequence encodes CASSYPADRGTGANVLTF.